The present TCR beta chain was sequenced within a study of T cell repertoires in cytomegalovirus infection. At the level of the study: An indication of both CMV infection and matching HLA type came from public TCR beta signatures.

Trimming pared 4 bases from V and 2 bases from J, leaving 11 bases between. The germline V gene encodes CDR1 SEHNR and CDR2 FQNEAQ (reference sequence). The CDR3 is made up of 14 amino acids. Study-level points and caveats: CMV-specific HLA-C-restricted TCR beta clonotypes dominated the ex vivo response. There were carriers of CMV plus the relevant HLA, and cumulative public TCR beta family frequency identified them.

Turning to this clonotype: The target antigen is unknown.

TCRdb redid the calling of the reads with MiXCR, one entry per CDR3 protein. The sample has roughly 600,000 distinct CDR3 sequences; 20% to 25% are singletons. Sample: CD8+ T cells from PBMCs. The chain couples TRBV7-9 to TRBJ2-5; D is unclear. This TCR derives from a human donor in good health (CMV status not recorded). Some clones in this sample may be carry-over from other donors' samples. CDR3 amino acids: CASSYLTPQETQYF. CDR3 nucleotide sequence: TGTGCCAGCAGCTACTTGACACCTCAAGAGACCCAGTACTTC.